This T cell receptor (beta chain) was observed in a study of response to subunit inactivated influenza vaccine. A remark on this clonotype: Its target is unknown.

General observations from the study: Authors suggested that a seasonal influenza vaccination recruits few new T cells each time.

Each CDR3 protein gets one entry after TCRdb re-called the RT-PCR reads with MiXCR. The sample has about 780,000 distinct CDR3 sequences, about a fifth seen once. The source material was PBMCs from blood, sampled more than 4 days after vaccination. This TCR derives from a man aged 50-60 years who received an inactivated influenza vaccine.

CDR3 residues: CSATGTSGDYNEQFF. CDR3 DNA sequence: TGCAGTGCTACCGGGACTAGCGGGGACTACAATGAGCAGTTCTTC. The V call is TRBV20-1, the J call TRBJ2-1; TRBD2 matches at 13 bases. The CDR3 has 15 residues. Unmatched junction bases numbered 3, after V lost 4 bases and J lost 3 bases. Germline V CDR1 and CDR2: DFQATT, SNEGSKA (reference sequence).